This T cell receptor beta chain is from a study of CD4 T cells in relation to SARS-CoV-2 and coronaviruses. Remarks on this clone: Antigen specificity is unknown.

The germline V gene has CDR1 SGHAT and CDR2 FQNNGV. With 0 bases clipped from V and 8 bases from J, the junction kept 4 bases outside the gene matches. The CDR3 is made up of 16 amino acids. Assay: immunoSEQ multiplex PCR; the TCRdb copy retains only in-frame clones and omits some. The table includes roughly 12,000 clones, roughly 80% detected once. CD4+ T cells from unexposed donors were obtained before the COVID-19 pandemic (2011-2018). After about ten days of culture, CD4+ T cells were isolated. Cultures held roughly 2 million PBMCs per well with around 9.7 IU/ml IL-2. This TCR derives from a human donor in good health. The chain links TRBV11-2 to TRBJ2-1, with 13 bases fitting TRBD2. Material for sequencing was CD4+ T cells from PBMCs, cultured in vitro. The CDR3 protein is CASSLEGTSGAHEQFF. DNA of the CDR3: TGTGCCAGCAGCTTAGAAGGGACTAGCGGGGCCCATGAGCAGTTCTTC.